This TCR beta chain was captured by sequencing in a study of shared clonotypes between healthy human individuals. Findings and caveats of the study: Read depth was anticipated to influence clonotype sharing among donors. Tissues were not sampled, only blood, and their repertoires likely differ. Rarefaction indicated that sorted-subset sequencing remained incomplete although depth was large.

This clone was observed a handful of times. Its antigen is undetermined. The CDR3 extends over 12 amino acids. Unmatched junction bases numbered 1, after V lost 1 base and J lost 8 bases. The germline CDR1 and CDR2 sequences are WSHSY and SAAADI. Each subset's genomic DNA was shared equally among a number of immunoSEQ plates. Method: immunoSEQ multiplex PCR; TCRdb's copy keeps in-frame clones and lacks some. The table shows about 680,000 clones, with less than 80% occurring only once. The J gene is TRBJ1-1, the V gene TRBV10-2; 7 positions match TRBD1. The clonotype comes from a woman between 25 and 40 years old in good health. Sequenced input: memory CD4+ T cells sorted from blood. As for subset: CD45RA-negative fraction. CDR3 residues: CASSELDREAFF. The CDR3 DNA reads as TGCGCCAGCAGTGAGTTGGACAGGGAAGCTTTCTTT.